The 3 T cell receptor beta chains presented below share a single source sample, sequenced in a study of beta chain features in type 1 diabetes. The sequenced template was cDNA made from the entire isolated RNA. The protocol was immunoSEQ multiplex PCR, while the TCRdb copy is restricted to in-frame clones and leaves out a portion. The table shows hundreds of thousands of clones, with roughly a sixth occurring only once. Sequences were obtained from naive CD4+ T cells from blood. The receptors stem from a man aged 18 to 29 in good health.

This clone was seen a few times. CDR3 loop: CASSVGGQGSGSYNEQFF. In DNA, the CDR3 is TGTGCCAGCAGCGTAGGGGGACAGGGTAGCGGCTCCTACAATGAGCAGTTCTTC. V is TRBV9 and J is TRBJ2-1, with 9 bases lining up with TRBD1. V gave up 0 bases and J gave up 0 bases; unmatched junction bases: 7. Germline CDR1 is SGDLS and CDR2 is YYNGEE. This CDR3 region has 18 residues.

The rearrangement joins TRBV23-1 to TRBJ1-1, with a tentative D call TRBD1 (6 bases). TRBV23-1 qualifies as an ORF whose function is uncertain. Trimming removed 9 bases from V and 2 bases from J, with 22 bases in between. The CDR3 extends over 16 amino acids. The CDR3 nucleotides are TGCGCCAGTCCGACCGCGGACAGACCTGGCAACACTGAAGCTTTCTTT. Translated, it gives CASPTADRPGNTEAFF.

The chain joins TRBV6-6 to TRBJ2-2, with 7 positions matching TRBD1. V lost 5 bases and J lost 2; bases outside the gene matches: 5. Germline V gene lookup returns CDR1 MNHNY and CDR2 SVGAGI (reference sequence). The CDR3 sequence is 15 residues long. This chain's CDR3 is CASSIGTANTGELFF. The CDR3 region has the DNA TGTGCCAGCAGTATCGGGACAGCAAACACCGGGGAGCTGTTTTTT.